Listed below are T cell receptor beta chains from one sample, sequenced in a study of shared clonotypes between healthy human individuals. The protocol was immunoSEQ multiplex PCR, while the TCRdb copy is restricted to in-frame clones and leaves out a portion. The table includes approximately 2,000,000 clones, just over 90% detected once. The source material was naive CD8+ T cells from PBMCs. The receptors derive from a young man in good health. Some clones in this sample may be carry-over from other donors' samples. Each CDR3 is given with its conserved first and last residue. A D gene is named only where the DNA matches it firmly. Rows give clone size only sometimes, using once, few, many, or a class for an expanded clone.

-,TRBV9,TRBD2,TRBJ2-7,TGTGCCAGCGCCGAGGGGGCGGGGGGGATGCCCTACGAGCAGTACTTC,CASAEGAGGMPYEQYF
few,TRBV11-2,-,TRBJ2-7,TGTGCCAGCAGCTCCTCCTACGAGCAGTACTTC,CASSSSYEQYF
-,TRBV10-1,-,TRBJ2-5,TGCGCCAGCAGTTCCACCACTTCGGGAGAGACCCAGTACTTC,CASSSTTSGETQYF
-,TRBV9,-,TRBJ1-3,TGTGCCAGCAGCGACAACCAAGACAGGGGAAACACCATATATTTT,CASSDNQDRGNTIYF
-,TRBV7-7,-,TRBJ1-3,TGTGCCAGCAGCTTAGACGTTTCCTCCGGAAACACCATATATTTT,CASSLDVSSGNTIYF
-,TRBV7-2,TRBD1,TRBJ1-5,TGTGCCAGCAGCCCCCCAGGGGGTACCAATCAGCCCCAGCATTTT,CASSPPGGTNQPQHF
-,TRBV28,-,TRBJ2-5,TGTGCCAGCAGTGGACCGGGGGAGACCCAGTACTTC,CASSGPGETQYF
-,TRBV7-2,TRBD2,TRBJ2-3,TGTGCCAGCAGCTTAGCTTTCAAGATAGTAGGGCTAGCGGGAGATACGCAGTATTTT,CASSLAFKIVGLAGDTQYF
once,TRBV7-9,-,TRBJ2-3,TGTGCCAGCAGCCCCTTTGGGGGGGCTAGCACAGATACGCAGTATTTT,CASSPFGGASTDTQYF
-,TRBV6-6,TRBD2,TRBJ2-7,TGTGCCACCGCCCTGGGGGGGAAGACCGAGCAGTACTTC,CATALGGKTEQYF
-,TRBV23-1,-,TRBJ1-1,TGCGCCAGCAGTCAATCGTCCCCTCCAGAGGGAACTGAAGCTTTCTTT,CASSQSSPPEGTEAFF
-,TRBV5-1,-,TRBJ2-7,TGCGCCAGCAGCCCCCCCGGTCCCGAGCAGTACTTC,CASSPPGPEQYF
-,TRBV28,-,TRBJ2-1,TGTGCCAGCAGTTACCGGGGGTACAATGAGCAGTTCTTC,CASSYRGYNEQFF
once,TRBV5-1,TRBD1,TRBJ2-7,TGCGCCAGCAGCTTGGTACAGGGGGCAAACTACGAGCAGTACTTC,CASSLVQGANYEQYF
-,TRBV9,-,TRBJ1-1,TGTGCCAGCAGCCCTAGGACAGTTAACACTGAAGCTTTCTTT,CASSPRTVNTEAFF
-,TRBV7-6,-,TRBJ2-7,TGTGCCAGCAGCTTAGGGGCTGACCTACCGGGCGAGCAGTACTTC,CASSLGADLPGEQYF
-,TRBV10-3,-,TRBJ1-2,TGTGCCATCAGTGAGTCGAATTTGGCTGATAGCTATGGCTACACCTTC,CAISESNLADSYGYTF
-,TRBV5-4,TRBD2,TRBJ2-3,TGTGCCAGCAGCCCTATACTAGCGGGAGAGTCAGGCGATACGCAGTATTTT,CASSPILAGESGDTQYF
-,TRBV7-8,-,TRBJ2-7,TGTGCCAGCAGCGAATCTCCTACCGGGGGCGAGCAGTACTTC,CASSESPTGGEQYF
-,TRBV11-2,-,TRBJ2-7,TGTGCCAGCTTCGGGGCCGCGGGCCCCTACGAGCAGTACTTC,CASFGAAGPYEQYF
-,TRBV15,TRBD2,TRBJ2-1,TGTGCCACCAGAAGTACTAGCGTTGAGCAGTTCTTC,CATRSTSVEQFF
-,TRBV15,-,TRBJ2-2,TGTGCCACCAGCAGAGATGTAACCGGGTACGGCACCGGGGAGCTGTTTTTT,CATSRDVTGYGTGELFF
-,TRBV19,TRBD1,TRBJ2-7,TGTGCCAGTAGTATTAGACAGGGCTACGAGCAGTACTTC,CASSIRQGYEQYF
-,TRBV7-9,-,TRBJ2-7,TGTGCCAGCAGCCCTACGATAGATCTCGAGCAGTACTTC,CASSPTIDLEQYF